This T cell receptor (beta chain) was sequenced during a study of cytomegalovirus exposure and HLA in healthy donors. Findings of the study overall: Presence/absence analyses treated sequencing depth as roughly uniform across donors. Associated with cytomegalovirus, according to the listing, were 150 to 200 TCR beta chains.

The PCR made use of 60 Vbeta and 13 Jbeta primers. Here immunoSEQ multiplex PCR was the method, and the copy in TCRdb shows in-frame clones only, minus some. The sample lists about 220,000 clones; 60% to 80% were seen once. Comment on this clone: As yet, its antigen is unknown.

V was clipped by 5 bases and J by 6 bases; unmatched bases: 12. Germline loops: CDR1 SGHRS, CDR2 YFSETQ. The CDR3 runs 15 residues. The receptor was derived from a woman in her twenties or thirties in good health and CMV-seronegative. Sequencing input: PBMCs. The chain joins TRBV5-1 to TRBJ2-7, with 9 bases that match TRBD1. The CDR3 DNA sequence: TGCGCCAGCAGTGGTGCTGGGACAGGGCTCCGCGAGCAGTACTTC. It encodes CASSGAGTGLREQYF.